The 20 T cell receptor beta chains below all came from one sample that was sequenced in a study of beta chain features in type 1 diabetes. TCRB transcripts that were expressed got sequenced, as all of the isolated RNA had been reverse transcribed. Clones were sequenced by immunoSEQ multiplex PCR, and TCRdb holds only the in-frame ones, with some missing. The sample contains about 620,000 clones, roughly a sixth of which appear only once. What was sequenced was naive CD4+ T cells from blood. These receptors originate from a man aged 18 to 30 in good health.

This clone has just a few counts. The V call is TRBV7-6, the J call TRBJ2-7; the match to TRBD1 covers 9 bases. CDR3 length equals 16 residues. The V and J ends lost 4 bases and 4 bases, in that order; junction bases with no gene match: 11. Germline CDR1 SGHVS, CDR2 FNYEAQ. The CDR3, as DNA: TGTGCCAGCAGCTCCGCGGGTCGGGACAGGGATTACGAGCAGTACTTC. Translating gives CASSSAGRDRDYEQYF.

This clone occurred a few times. V and J are TRBV7-9 and TRBJ1-2; 10 nucleotides agree with TRBD1. CDR1 is SEHNR, CDR2 FQNEAQ, per germline (reference sequence). V was pared by 1 base and J by 4 bases, with 6 bases of the junction left unmatched. The CDR3 has 16 amino acids. In DNA form, the CDR3 reads TGTGCCAGCAGCTTAGGGGGGACAGGGGCCCCCTATGGCTACACCTTC. Its protein product is CASSLGGTGAPYGYTF. The full variable domain, with the rest looked up from reference TRBV7-9 and TRBJ1-2, is DTGVSQNPRHKITKRGQNVTFRCDPISEHNRLYWYRQTLGQGPEFLTYFQNEAQLEKSRLLSDRFSAERPKGSFSTLEIQRTEQGDSAMYLCASSLGGTGAPYGYTFGSGTRLTVV.

This clone was recorded a few times. This sequence joins TRBV6-5 and TRBJ2-3; D uncertain. The CDR3 is 13 residues long. The V and J ends lost 8 bases and 4 bases respectively, with 13 bases between them. Germline V lookup: CDR1 MNHEY, CDR2 SVGAGI. The CDR3 sequence is CASLPAGADTQYF. The CDR3 DNA follows: TGTGCCAGCCTGCCGGCCGGCGCAGATACGCAGTATTTT.

The chain uses TRBV7-9 and TRBJ1-2; tentative D call: TRBD1 (5 bases). The CDR3 is made up of 14 amino acids. Trimming pared 2 bases from V and 3 bases from J, leaving 10 bases between. Germline CDR1 and CDR2: SEHNR and FQNEAQ (reference sequence). The CDR3 sequence: CASSLKGADYGYTF. In DNA form, the CDR3 reads TGTGCCAGCAGCTTAAAAGGGGCTGACTATGGCTACACCTTC.

In this sample, this clone turned up a few times. The V gene is TRBV28, the J gene TRBJ2-5; maybe TRBD2 (7 bases). There are 15 residues in the CDR3. Per germline, CDR1 MDHEN and CDR2 SYDVKM. Trimming removed 1 base from V and 4 bases from J, with 13 bases in between. CDR3 coding DNA: TGTGCCAGCAGTTTATCGCGGGGGCGCCGAGAGACCCAGTACTTC. The encoded protein is CASSLSRGRRETQYF.

The sample holds a few counts of this clone. CDR3 residues: CASSPNRGNTEAFF. The DNA of the CDR3 is TGTGCCAGCTCGCCCAACAGGGGAAACACTGAAGCTTTCTTT. The chain links TRBV18 to TRBJ1-1; 7 bases are a match to TRBD1. CDR3 length: 14 residues. Germline V lookup: CDR1 KGHSH, CDR2 LQKENI. V was clipped by 6 bases and J by 2 bases; unmatched bases: 6.

The chain is built from TRBV21-1 and TRBJ2-1; the table's D call TRBD2 went unverified against the DNA. TRBV21-1 corresponds to a pseudogene. The CDR3 sequence is 13 residues long. The CDR3 reads CASSNLSGNEQFF. CDR3 coding DNA: TGTGCCAGCAGCAATCTGAGCGGGAATGAGCAGTTCTTC.

The genes are TRBV7-9 and TRBJ2-1; D unclear. Deletions cut 3 bases from V and 0 bases from J, with 15 bases between. The CDR3 contains 17 residues. CDR1 and CDR2 from the germline V gene are SEHNR and FQNEAQ (reference sequence). CDR3 in amino acids: CASSFPGPRTSYNEQFF. The CDR3 nucleotides read TGTGCCAGCAGCTTCCCCGGGCCCCGGACCTCCTACAATGAGCAGTTCTTC.

In this sample, this clone turned up once. The chain has TRBV4-1 and TRBJ2-7, with 9 bases lining up with TRBD1. The CDR3 runs 17 residues. The germline V gene has CDR1 MGHRA and CDR2 YSYEKL. J lost 6 bases, V lost 3 bases, and 15 bases had no gene match. The CDR3: CASSQGTGLRGKAEQYF. CDR3 in DNA: TGCGCCAGCAGCCAGGGGACAGGGTTAAGGGGAAAGGCCGAGCAGTACTTC.

This clone has a handful of counts. The same CDR3 also results from other DNA sequences found in this sample. This chain joins TRBV2 and TRBJ1-5; D not resolved. Between the trimmed V and J ends, which lost 5 bases and 0 bases, there was a span of 2 bases. This CDR3 region has 12 residues. Germline lookup yields CDR1 SNHLY and CDR2 FYNNEI. This CDR3 is CASSNSNQPQHF. The CDR3 DNA sequence: TGTGCCAGCAGTAATAGCAATCAGCCCCAGCATTTT.

The V and J genes are TRBV19 and TRBJ2-1; TRBD2 might be the D (6 bases). Looked up from germline, CDR1 is LNHDA and CDR2 is SQIVND (reference sequence). V shed 6 bases and J shed 0 bases, with 9 bases lying between them. This CDR3 region has 14 residues. CDR3: CASSRESSYNEQFF. DNA of the CDR3: TGTGCCAGTAGCCGGGAGAGCTCCTACAATGAGCAGTTCTTC.

This sequence joins TRBV27 and TRBJ2-2; D unresolved. This CDR3 contains 13 residues. Per germline, CDR1 MNHEY and CDR2 SMNVEV (reference sequence). V dropped 6 bases and J dropped 0 bases, with 5 bases sitting between them. The CDR3 loop is CASSPANTGELFF. DNA of the CDR3: TGTGCCAGCAGCCCAGCGAACACCGGGGAGCTGTTTTTT.

V gene TRBV5-6 combines with J gene TRBJ2-5; 8 positions match TRBD1. The V gene end was trimmed by 2 bases and the J gene end by 4 bases; junction bases not matched to a gene: 1. This CDR3 comprises 13 residues. Germline V gene lookup returns CDR1 SGHDT and CDR2 YYEEEE. The CDR3 is CASSFDRGETQYF. For the CDR3, the DNA is TGTGCCAGCAGCTTCGACAGGGGAGAGACCCAGTACTTC.

The chain joins TRBV27 to TRBJ1-6; D remains ambiguous. The CDR3 extends over 12 amino acids. Per germline, CDR1 MNHEY and CDR2 SMNVEV (reference sequence). With 3 bases removed from V and 10 bases from J, the gap between germline ends came to 7 bases. CDR3 residues: CASSFPASPLHF. CDR3 DNA: TGTGCCAGCAGTTTCCCCGCCTCACCCCTCCACTTT.

V is TRBV25-1 and J is TRBJ1-6, with D unclear. V shed 5 bases and J shed 7 bases, with 12 bases lying between them. Germline V gene data show CDR1 as MGHDK and CDR2 as SYGVNS. This CDR3 comprises 14 residues. The CDR3 sequence: CASSRGQVNSPLHF. The CDR3 DNA is TGTGCCAGCAGTAGAGGGCAGGTCAATTCACCCCTCCACTTT. Together with reference TRBV25-1 and TRBJ1-6, the CDR3 gives the full variable domain: EADIYQTPRYLVIGTGKKITLECSQTMGHDKMYWYQQDPGMELHLIHYSYGVNSTEKGDLSSESTVSRIRTEHFPLTLESARPSHTSQYLCASSRGQVNSPLHFGNGTRLTVT.

The chain joins TRBV27 to TRBJ2-7; 10 positions match TRBD1. The V gene end was trimmed by 7 bases and the J gene end by 2 bases; junction bases not matched to a gene: 8. CDR1 is MNHEY and CDR2 is SMNVEV in the germline V gene (reference sequence). CDR3 length: 15 residues. Here the CDR3 reads CASTPGQGRPYEQYF. DNA of the CDR3: TGTGCCAGCACCCCGGGACAGGGGCGCCCCTACGAGCAGTACTTC.

This sequence joins TRBV5-4 and TRBJ2-6, with TRBD2 as a possible D gene (5 bases). The germline V and J ends were trimmed by 5 bases and 1 base, with 10 bases remaining between them. The CDR3 loop spans 15 amino acids. Per the germline V gene, CDR1 is SGHNT and CDR2 is YYREEE (reference sequence). This CDR3 is CASRRGGSGANVLTF. As DNA, the CDR3 is TGTGCCAGCAGACGGGGTGGGTCTGGGGCCAACGTCCTGACTTTC. The whole variable domain, filled in from reference TRBV5-4 and TRBJ2-6, reads ETGVTQSPTHLIKTRGQQVTLRCSSQSGHNTVSWYQQALGQGPQFIFQYYREEENGRGNFPPRFSGLQFPNYSSELNVNALELDDSALYLCASRRGGSGANVLTFGAGSRLTVL.

CDR3 residues: CASSLRGRAWGSPLHF. The CDR3 coding sequence is TGTGCCAGCAGTCTCAGGGGGCGCGCGTGGGGTTCACCCCTCCACTTT. The chain combines TRBV27 with TRBJ1-6; 8 positions match TRBD1. This CDR3 spans 16 amino acids. After removal of 5 bases from V and 9 bases from J, the junction contained 12 bases not matched to a gene. The germline V gene has CDR1 MNHEY and CDR2 SMNVEV (reference sequence).

The V and J genes are TRBV28 and TRBJ1-5; TRBD1 matches 8 bases. The CDR3 is 15 amino acids. V lost 4 bases and J lost 7; bases outside the gene matches: 9. CDR1 MDHEN and CDR2 SYDVKM come from the germline V gene. The CDR3 sequence: CASSSGGGIWQPQHF. In DNA form, the CDR3 reads TGTGCCAGCAGTTCAGGGGGCGGTATTTGGCAGCCCCAGCATTTT.

J is TRBJ1-2 and V is TRBV19; tentative D call: TRBD1 (5 bases). The CDR3 is 13 amino acids. Per germline, CDR1 LNHDA and CDR2 SQIVND (reference sequence). Trimming took 1 base from V and 9 from J, leaving 12 bases between them. As DNA, the CDR3 is TGTGCCAGTAGTATAGCTTCAGGGTTTCGCTACACCTTC. Amino acid sequence: CASSIASGFRYTF.